This TCR beta chain was found in a study of blood T cell repertoires in COVID-19. Germline V CDR1 and CDR2: GTSNPN, SVGIG (reference sequence). The CDR3 loop spans 13 amino acids. Trimming shortened V by 6 bases and J by 0 bases, and 11 bases separated the two germline ends. The method was immunoSEQ multiplex PCR; TCRdb's version includes in-frame clones alone and lacks a portion of them. Here the sample spans 150,000 to 160,000 clones, approximately 85% being singletons. The chain joins TRBV30 to TRBJ1-2, with a weak D call TRBD1 (5 bases). The sequence was collected from a man in his sixties with COVID-19, enrolled during active disease. Sequenced sample: peripheral blood. This CDR3 is CACQGTPNYGYTF. The DNA of the CDR3 is TGTGCCTGCCAGGGAACTCCTAACTATGGCTACACCTTC.